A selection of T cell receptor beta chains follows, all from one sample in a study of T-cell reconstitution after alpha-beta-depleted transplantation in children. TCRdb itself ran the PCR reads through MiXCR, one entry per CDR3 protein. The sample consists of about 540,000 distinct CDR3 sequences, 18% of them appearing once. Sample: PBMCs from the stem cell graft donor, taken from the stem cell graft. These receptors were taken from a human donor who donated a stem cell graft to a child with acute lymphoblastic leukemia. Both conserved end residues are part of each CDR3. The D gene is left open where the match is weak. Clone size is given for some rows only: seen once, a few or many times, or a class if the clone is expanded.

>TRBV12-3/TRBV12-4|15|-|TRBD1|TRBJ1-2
TGTGCCAGCAGTTTTGGTCCCGACAGGGGCGATGGCTACACCTTC
CASSFGPDRGDGYTF
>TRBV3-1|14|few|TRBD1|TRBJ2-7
TGTGCCAGCAGCCTTTACAGGGGTTCCCACGAGCAGTACTTC
CASSLYRGSHEQYF
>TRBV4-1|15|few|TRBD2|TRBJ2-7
TGCGCCAGCAGCCAAGTGACTAGCGGGGACTACGAGCAGTACTTC
CASSQVTSGDYEQYF
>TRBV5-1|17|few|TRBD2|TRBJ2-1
TGCGCCAGCAGCTCTGGGGTACGACTAGCCGCGTACAATGAGCAGTTCTTC
CASSSGVRLAAYNEQFF
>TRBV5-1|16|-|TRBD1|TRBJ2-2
TGCGCCAGCAGCCACACAGGGGGCGCTTCCACCGGGGAGCTGTTTTTT
CASSHTGGASTGELFF
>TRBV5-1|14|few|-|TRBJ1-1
TGCGCCAGCAGCGTATTACAGGAGAACACTGAAGCTTTCTTT
CASSVLQENTEAFF
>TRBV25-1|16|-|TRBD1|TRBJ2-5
TGTGCCAGCAGTGATCTGACAGGGAAGGTTCGAGAGACCCAGTACTTC
CASSDLTGKVRETQYF
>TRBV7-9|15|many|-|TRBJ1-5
TGTGCCAGCAGCTTTGGGGGGGGTAGCAATCAGCCCCAGCATTTT
CASSFGGGSNQPQHF
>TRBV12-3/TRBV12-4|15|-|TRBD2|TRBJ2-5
TGTGCCAGCAGTGGGACTAGCGGGAGGGTCGAGACCCAGTACTTC
CASSGTSGRVETQYF
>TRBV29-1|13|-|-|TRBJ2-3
TGCAGCGTTTATCGGCAGCCCGCAGATACGCAGTATTTT
CSVYRQPADTQYF
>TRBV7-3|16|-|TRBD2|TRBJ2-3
TGTGCCAGCAGCCACTTAGCGGGAGGGAGCACAGATACGCAGTATTTT
CASSHLAGGSTDTQYF
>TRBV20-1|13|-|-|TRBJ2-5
TGCAGTGCTAGTATCGGCGGACAAGAGACCCAGTACTTC
CSASIGGQETQYF
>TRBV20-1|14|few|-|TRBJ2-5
TGCAGTGCTAGAGATTACAGGCCCAGCGGGACCCAGTACTTC
CSARDYRPSGTQYF
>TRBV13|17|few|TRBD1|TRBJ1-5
TGTGCCAGCAGCTCGTCCGGGACAGGGTCCGTATATCAGCCCCAGCATTTT
CASSSSGTGSVYQPQHF
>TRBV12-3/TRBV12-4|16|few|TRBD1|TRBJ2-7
TGTGCCAGCAGTGGTCCCGACAGGGGGCCTTCCTACGAGCAGTACTTC
CASSGPDRGPSYEQYF
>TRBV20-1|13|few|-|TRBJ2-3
TGCAGTGCTAGGCAGGGTAGTCGGGATACGCAGTATTTT
CSARQGSRDTQYF
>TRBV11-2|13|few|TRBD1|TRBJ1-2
TGTGCCAGCACCAAGGGGCAGGGGGCTGGCTACACCTTC
CASTKGQGAGYTF
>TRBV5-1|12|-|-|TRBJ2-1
TGCGCCAGCAGCTTTACGTACGGTGAGCAGTTCTTC
CASSFTYGEQFF
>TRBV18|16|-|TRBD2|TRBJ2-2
TGTGCCAGCTCACCATACCCCGGGACTAGTTACGGGGAGCTGTTTTTT
CASSPYPGTSYGELFF
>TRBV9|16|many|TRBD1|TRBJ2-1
TGTGCCAGCAGCCTCTTACTGGGACAGAGCTACAATGAGCAGTTCTTC
CASSLLLGQSYNEQFF
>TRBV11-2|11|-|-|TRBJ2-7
TGTGCCAGCAGCCCCGCTTCCGAGCAGTACTTC
CASSPASEQYF
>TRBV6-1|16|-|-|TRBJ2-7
TGTGCCAGCAGTGAAGCCCCAAGGGGCCCAGGGGACGAGCAGTACTTC
CASSEAPRGPGDEQYF
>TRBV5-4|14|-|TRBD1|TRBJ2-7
TGTGCCGCCAGGGACCTCGGGACAGGGCGGGACGTGTACTTC
CAARDLGTGRDVYF
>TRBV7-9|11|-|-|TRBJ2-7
TGTGCCACTGGAAGGGGCCTCGAGCAGTACTTC
CATGRGLEQYF